Listed here is a single TCR beta chain. Antigen unknown. This CDR3 has 15 amino acids. V lost 3 bases and J lost 5, with 15 bases in between. The V gene's germline CDR1 is SGHTA and CDR2 FQGNSA. These data come from a study of graft-versus-host responses after intestinal transplantation. Generated by immunoSEQ multiplex PCR, the TCRdb table keeps only in-frame clones and is missing some. The profile shows 150,000 or so clones, 92% of them singletons. The clonotype was recovered from a human donor who received an intestinal transplant. V usage is TRBV7-2 and J usage is TRBJ2-3; a possible D gene is TRBD2 (6 bases). Sequenced material: unstimulated CD4+ T cells sorted from spleen or lymph node cells, taken before intestinal transplant. The CDR3 sequence: CASSFEGGPGDTQYF. For the CDR3, the DNA is TGTGCCAGCAGCTTCGAGGGAGGCCCCGGAGATACGCAGTATTTT.